This T cell receptor (beta chain) is drawn from a study of T-cell reconstitution after alpha-beta-depleted transplantation in children. This clonotype came up many times. The antigen is undetermined. Unique molecular identifiers were used to barcode this TCRbeta library. MiXCR was run by TCRdb on the PCR reads, yielding one entry per CDR3 protein. The data contain around 580,000 distinct CDR3 sequences, 27% of them singletons. Study conclusions and caveats: Reportedly, roughly two months post-transplant, alpha-beta T cells arose from several hundred expanded graft clones. Counts and diversity of T cells one year after transplant came mostly from newly produced T cells. It was surviving recipient T cells and thymic progenitors that gave some patients high TCRbeta diversity at day 60.

This TCR derives from a boy younger than two with Wiskott-Aldrich syndrome, due to receive a stem cell transplant. The sample consisted of PBMCs, taken before TCRalphabeta/CD19-depleted stem cell transplant.

The CDR3 here is CATSRDGGPISYNEQFF. The CDR3 region has the DNA TGTGCCACCAGCAGAGATGGGGGACCTATCTCCTACAATGAGCAGTTCTTC. The chain links TRBV15 to TRBJ2-1; either TRBD1 or TRBD2 may fit D (5 bases each). Trimming took off 0 bases at V and 0 bases at J, with 12 bases between the two ends. Germline V gives CDR1 LNHNV, CDR2 YYDKDF (reference sequence). The CDR3 spans 17 residues. The variable domain in full, with the rest retrieved from reference TRBV15 and TRBJ2-1, is DAMVIQNPRYQVTQFGKPVTLSCSQTLNHNVMYWYQQKSSQAPKLLFHYYDKDFNNEADTPDNFQSRRPNTSFCFLDIRSPGLGDTAMYLCATSRDGGPISYNEQFFGPGTRLTVL.